Each of the 22 T cell receptor beta chains below was sequenced from the same sample in a study of cytomegalovirus exposure and HLA in healthy donors. In the PCR, 60 Vbeta and 13 Jbeta primers were used. Profiled with immunoSEQ multiplex PCR; TCRdb holds only in-frame clones, not every one. The sample has tens of thousands of clones, 60% to 80% seen once. The sequenced sample was PBMCs. The source of these receptors is a woman in her twenties or thirties in good health and CMV-seronegative.

The rearrangement joins TRBV10-2 to TRBJ1-6; D may be TRBD1 (6 bases). The CDR3 has 13 amino acids. The ends were cut back, 3 bases at V and 10 bases at J, with 10 bases in the middle. The germline V gene encodes CDR1 WSHSY and CDR2 SAAADI. The CDR3 spells CASSDHRASPLHF. The CDR3 DNA is TGCGCCAGCAGTGATCACAGGGCATCACCCCTCCACTTT.

V is TRBV4-2 and J is TRBJ2-2, with D possibly matching TRBD1 (6 bases). Per germline, CDR1 LGHNA and CDR2 YNFKEQ. Trimming left V 1 base short and J 5 bases short, with 23 bases between. The CDR3 has 19 residues. The CDR3 loop is CASSQAAATQQGRTGELFF. DNA for the CDR3: TGTGCCAGCAGCCAAGCCGCCGCAACTCAACAGGGACGGACCGGGGAGCTGTTTTTT.

This chain uses TRBV18 with TRBJ1-4, with TRBD1 matching over 8 bases. The CDR3 spans 15 residues. The trim removed 1 base at V and 3 bases at J, leaving 1 base unmatched. Germline V lookup: CDR1 KGHSH, CDR2 LQKENI. The CDR3 DNA is TGTGCCAGCTCACCACTGACAGGGGCTAATGAAAAACTGTTTTTT. This sequence encodes CASSPLTGANEKLFF.

The V and J genes are TRBV5-1 and TRBJ2-5; 7 bases map to TRBD1. Germline CDR1 is SGHRS and CDR2 is YFSETQ. Germline trimming cut 1 base from V and 6 bases from J; bases unmatched to any gene: 6. This CDR3 comprises 14 residues. The CDR3 DNA sequence: TGCGCCAGCAGCTTGAGAGGGGGCTGGAAGACCCAGTACTTC. Protein: CASSLRGGWKTQYF.

The chain recombines TRBV11-2 with TRBJ2-4; 9 nucleotides match TRBD1. The germline V gene encodes CDR1 SGHAT and CDR2 FQNNGV. Losses at the gene ends were 4 bases for V and 6 bases for J; bases not matched to a gene: 4. The CDR3 consists of 14 residues. CDR3 in amino acids: CASSYGTGTNIQYF. CDR3 sequence (DNA): TGTGCCAGCAGCTACGGGACAGGGACAAACATTCAGTACTTC.

This rearrangement joins TRBV29-1 to TRBJ2-7; D is possibly TRBD2 (5 bases). Germline loops: CDR1 SQVTM, CDR2 ANQGSEA. The CDR3 covers 11 residues. This CDR3 is CTATRGNEQYF. CDR3 DNA sequence: TGCACCGCTACACGGGGTAACGAGCAGTACTTC.

The chain carries TRBV18 and TRBJ2-3; 13 nucleotides line up with TRBD2. Looked up from germline, CDR1 is KGHSH and CDR2 is LQKENI. The length of the CDR3 is 16 residues. V lost 5 bases, J lost 2 bases, and 4 bases stayed unmatched. CDR3 sequence: CASSSTSGRDTDTQYF. The CDR3 DNA reads TGTGCCAGCTCATCAACTAGCGGGAGGGACACAGATACGCAGTATTTT.

This clone has just one count. The chain links TRBV10-3 to TRBJ2-5; maybe TRBD1 (6 bases). The CDR3 runs to 11 residues. In germline, CDR1 is ENHRY, CDR2 SYGVKD. V lost 10 bases and J 3 bases, leaving 9 bases between the germline ends. The CDR3 sequence is CATQGEETQYF. The DNA of the CDR3 is TGTGCCACACAGGGTGAAGAGACCCAGTACTTC.

This chain uses TRBV9 with TRBJ1-1, with D uncertain. V shed 5 bases and J shed 0 bases, with 8 bases lying between them. This CDR3 contains 13 residues. Germline V gene lookup returns CDR1 SGDLS and CDR2 YYNGEE. The CDR3 bases are TGTGCCAGCAGTAAGACACTGAACACTGAAGCTTTCTTT. Its translation is CASSKTLNTEAFF. Looking up the rest from reference TRBV9 and TRBJ1-1 gives the full variable domain: DSGVTQTPKHLITATGQRVTLRCSPRSGDLSVYWYQQSLDQGLQFLIQYYNGEERAKGNILERFSAQQFPDLHSELNLSSLELGDSALYFCASSKTLNTEAFFGQGTRLTVV.

The gene calls are TRBV6-1 and TRBJ1-2; perhaps TRBD1 as D (6 bases). Germline V gene lookup returns CDR1 MNHNS and CDR2 SASEGT. The length of the CDR3 is 13 residues. Trimming left V 8 bases short and J 5 bases short, with 15 bases between. This chain's CDR3 is CASGSGTKYGYTF. The CDR3 DNA follows: TGTGCCAGCGGATCCGGGACAAAATATGGCTACACCTTC.

This chain connects TRBV5-8 to TRBJ1-4; D gene ambiguous. Per germline, CDR1 SGHTS and CDR2 YDEGEE. The CDR3 is 18 residues long. The V gene lost 2 bases and the J gene lost 0 bases, with 17 bases spanning the gap. CDR3 in amino acids: CASSFRGWYSATNEKLFF. The CDR3 DNA reads TGTGCCAGCAGCTTTCGTGGGTGGTACAGTGCAACTAATGAAAAACTGTTTTTT.

This sequence joins TRBV6-6 and TRBJ1-2; 8 nucleotides line up with TRBD1. Germline CDR1 MNHNY, CDR2 SVGAGI (reference sequence). This CDR3 region has 15 residues. With 0 bases clipped from V and 3 bases from J, the junction kept 3 bases outside the gene matches. This CDR3 reads CASSYSPDRDYGYTF. The CDR3 DNA is TGTGCCAGCAGTTACTCGCCGGACAGGGACTATGGCTACACCTTC.

The chain is built from TRBV7-9 and TRBJ1-1; D uncertain. Trimming cost V 0 bases and J 5 bases, with 7 bases left between them. Germline CDR1 is SEHNR and CDR2 is FQNEAQ (reference sequence). The CDR3 is made up of 13 amino acids. CDR3 sequence: CASSLARETEAFF. The DNA of the CDR3 is TGTGCCAGCAGCTTAGCGCGGGAGACTGAAGCTTTCTTT.

V gene TRBV19 combines with J gene TRBJ1-1; D uncertain. Germline V lookup: CDR1 LNHDA, CDR2 SQIVND (reference sequence). Trimming left V 8 bases short and J 0 bases short, with 13 bases between. This CDR3 contains 14 residues. The chain's CDR3 is CASGRRVMNTEAFF. The CDR3 DNA sequence: TGTGCCAGTGGAAGGAGGGTCATGAACACTGAAGCTTTCTTT.

The CDR3 nucleotides are TGTGCCAGCAGCCCCATCGGGGTAGATACGCAGTATTTT. Translated: CASSPIGVDTQYF. The chain employs TRBV7-2 and TRBJ2-3, with a tentative D call TRBD2 (5 bases). The length of the CDR3 is 13 residues. V was cut by 5 bases and J by 5 bases, with 11 bases left in between. CDR1 and CDR2 (germline): SGHTA, FQGNSA.

CDR3 loop: CASSYSGRRLSPLHF. CDR3 in DNA: TGTGCCAGCAGTTACTCAGGGAGGCGCCTCTCACCCCTCCACTTT. The gene calls are TRBV6-5 and TRBJ1-6; D gene unclear. CDR1 and CDR2 (germline): MNHEY, SVGAGI. Trimming left V 0 bases short and J 10 bases short, with 13 bases between. CDR3 length: 15 residues.

The chain uses TRBV19 and TRBJ1-6; the D is unclear. The V gene lost 5 bases and the J gene lost 8 bases, with 7 bases spanning the gap. This CDR3 contains 12 residues. The germline V gene encodes CDR1 LNHDA and CDR2 SQIVND (reference sequence). The CDR3, as DNA: TGTGCCAGTAGTCAGGTTCATTCACCCCTCCACTTT. This gives the protein CASSQVHSPLHF.

The V call is TRBV5-6, the J call TRBJ1-6; D remains ambiguous. This CDR3 comprises 17 residues. Per the germline V gene, CDR1 is SGHDT and CDR2 is YYEEEE. V dropped 0 bases and J dropped 4 bases, with 14 bases sitting between them. In DNA form, the CDR3 reads TGTGCCAGCAGCTTGGCCGGTCCGCTCGCGTATAATTCACCCCTCCACTTT. It specifies CASSLAGPLAYNSPLHF.

The chain is built from TRBV11-3 and TRBJ2-1, with 7 bases that match TRBD2. V lost 1 base and J lost 7; bases outside the gene matches: 7. The germline CDR1 and CDR2 sequences are SGHNT and YENEEA. There are 15 residues in the CDR3. CDR3 nucleotide sequence: TGTGCCAGCAGCTTAGCGCCAGGCGGGGGAAATGAGCAGTTCTTC. It yields the protein CASSLAPGGGNEQFF.

V is TRBV11-2 and J is TRBJ2-2; no clear D gene. V lost 4 bases to trimming and J lost 3 bases, with 9 bases between them. The CDR3 totals 14 residues. Germline V lookup: CDR1 SGHAT, CDR2 FQNNGV. The CDR3 nucleotides are TGTGCCAGCAGCTCACGAGGAGACACCGGGGAGCTGTTTTTT. Its protein product is CASSSRGDTGELFF.

The rearrangement joins TRBV6-1 to TRBJ2-7; 8 nucleotides agree with TRBD2. This CDR3 spans 13 amino acids. V lost 9 bases to trimming and J lost 6 bases; unmatched junction nucleotides: 10. Germline assignment: CDR1 MNHNS and CDR2 SASEGT. The CDR3 DNA is TGTGCCAGTCGCCCGACTAGCGCTGGCGAGCAGTACTTC. It is translated as CASRPTSAGEQYF.

J is TRBJ1-1 and V is TRBV19, with D possibly being TRBD1 (6 bases). This CDR3 is 13 amino acids long. The germline gives CDR1 LNHDA, CDR2 SQIVND (reference sequence). The V gene lost 5 bases and the J gene lost 6 bases, with 13 bases spanning the gap. Here the CDR3 DNA reads TGTGCCAGTAGTGGACTCAGGGGATCTGAAGCTTTCTTT. Translation: CASSGLRGSEAFF.